This T cell receptor (beta chain) is drawn from a study of blood T cells in healthy people across ages. Whole-study context: Through template switching, about one barcoded beta molecule was captured per two T cells, as measured in model experiments. General study results and limits: More naive CD4+ cells and higher diversity were found in long-lived than in aged donors.

The germline gives CDR1 SNHLY, CDR2 FYNNEI. V lost 4 bases, J lost 0 bases, and 6 bases stayed unmatched. There are 17 residues in the CDR3. Alongside a J-beta primer mix, a sample-barcoded 5' primer served in a second PCR lasting roughly 6 to 12 cycles. MiXCR, applied by TCRdb to the 5' RACE reads, yields one record per CDR3 protein. This table has around 1.5 million distinct CDR3 sequences, roughly 32% appearing once. About this clonotype: The antigen is undetermined.

Sample: blood. This clonotype was obtained from a woman aged 25 to 45 in good health. The chain employs TRBV2 and TRBJ2-6; 7 bases line up with TRBD1. The CDR3 here is CASSVGQKDSGANVLTF. The CDR3 DNA is TGTGCCAGCAGTGTGGGACAGAAGGACTCTGGGGCCAACGTCCTGACTTTC.